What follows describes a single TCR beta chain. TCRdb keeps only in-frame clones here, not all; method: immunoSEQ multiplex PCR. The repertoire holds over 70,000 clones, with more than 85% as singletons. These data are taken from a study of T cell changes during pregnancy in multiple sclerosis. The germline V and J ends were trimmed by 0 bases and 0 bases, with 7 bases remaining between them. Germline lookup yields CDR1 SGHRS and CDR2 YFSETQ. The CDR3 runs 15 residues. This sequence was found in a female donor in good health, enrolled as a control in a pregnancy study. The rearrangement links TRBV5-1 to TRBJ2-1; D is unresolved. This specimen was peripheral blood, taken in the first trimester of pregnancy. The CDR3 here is CASSLASGSYNEQFF. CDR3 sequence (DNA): TGCGCCAGCAGCTTGGCTTCGGGCTCCTACAATGAGCAGTTCTTC.